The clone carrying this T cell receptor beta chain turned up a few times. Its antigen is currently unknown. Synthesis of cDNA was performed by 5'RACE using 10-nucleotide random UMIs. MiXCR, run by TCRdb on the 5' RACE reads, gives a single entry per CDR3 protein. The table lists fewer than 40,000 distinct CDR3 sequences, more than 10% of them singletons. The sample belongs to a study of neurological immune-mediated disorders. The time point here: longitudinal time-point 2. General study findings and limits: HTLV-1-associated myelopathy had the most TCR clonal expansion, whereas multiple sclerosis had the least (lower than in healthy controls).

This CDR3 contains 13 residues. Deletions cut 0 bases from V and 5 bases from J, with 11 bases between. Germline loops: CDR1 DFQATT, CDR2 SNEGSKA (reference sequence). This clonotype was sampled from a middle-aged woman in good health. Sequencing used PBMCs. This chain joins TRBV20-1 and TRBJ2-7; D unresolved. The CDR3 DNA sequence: TGCAGTGCTAGAGAGCCGGGTGATCACGAGCAGTACTTC. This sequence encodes CSAREPGDHEQYF.